The 20 T cell receptor beta chains listed next were all sequenced from one sample in a study of T cells after yellow fever vaccination. TCRdb independently ran MiXCR on the 5' RACE reads; one entry per CDR3 protein. The data show some 300,000 distinct CDR3 sequences, less than 9.5% seen once. The sample in question was CD4+ T cells sorted from PBMCs, obtained 5 days after the yellow fever booster vaccination. The receptors were sampled from a man aged 18 to 30 who received the YFV17D yellow fever vaccine.

The chain couples TRBV7-2 to TRBJ1-4; D is unclear. The V end lost 1 base, the J end lost 3 bases, and 12 bases lay between the germline ends. The germline V gene encodes CDR1 SGHTA and CDR2 FQGNSA. CDR3 length equals 16 residues. CDR3 region: CASSLVGSLSNEKLFF. The CDR3 coding sequence is TGTGCCAGCAGCTTAGTTGGGAGTCTGTCTAATGAAAAACTGTTTTTT.

This clonotype was counted between two and nine times. The chain combines TRBV11-2 with TRBJ2-5; D unresolved. CDR1 is SGHAT and CDR2 is FQNNGV in the germline V gene. This CDR3 contains 14 residues. V was pared by 4 bases and J by 1 base, with 10 bases between. CDR3 bases: TGTGCCAGCAGCTCGGAATTGCTCCAAGAGACCCAGTACTTC. Its protein product is CASSSELLQETQYF.

The chain combines TRBV5-4 with TRBJ2-3; D uncertain. CDR1 and CDR2 from the germline V gene are SGHNT and YYREEE (reference sequence). The CDR3 loop spans 15 amino acids. V lost 0 bases and J lost 3, with 11 bases in between. In DNA form, the CDR3 reads TGTGCCAGCAGCTTGGCCCAGAGTCGAACAGATACGCAGTATTTT. Protein: CASSLAQSRTDTQYF.

This clonotype occurred a few times. The gene calls are TRBV6-5 and TRBJ1-2; 7 bases are a match to TRBD1. The trim removed 4 bases at V and 7 bases at J, leaving 9 bases unmatched. The CDR3 loop spans 14 amino acids. CDR1 is MNHEY and CDR2 is SVGAGI in the germline V gene. The CDR3: CASSFDREIGGYTF. The CDR3 nucleotides are TGTGCCAGCAGTTTCGACAGGGAAATCGGTGGCTACACCTTC.

This rearrangement joins TRBV4-1 to TRBJ1-1, with D perhaps matching TRBD1 (5 bases). From germline, CDR1 is MGHRA and CDR2 YSYEKL. The CDR3 totals 18 residues. The germline V and J ends were trimmed by 0 bases and 3 bases, with 20 bases remaining between them. CDR3 sequence reads: CASSQDSRFNGGDTEAFF. The CDR3 DNA follows: TGCGCCAGCAGCCAAGATTCTAGGTTTAACGGAGGGGACACTGAAGCTTTCTTT.

The chain uses TRBV3-1 and TRBJ2-3; TRBD2 might be the D (6 bases). The V gene lost 4 bases and the J gene lost 3 bases, with 17 bases spanning the gap. Germline loops: CDR1 LGHDT, CDR2 YNNKEL (reference sequence). The CDR3 has 16 amino acids. The CDR3 spells CASSLGLPGLTDTQYF. The CDR3, as DNA: TGTGCCAGCAGCCTGGGACTGCCAGGGCTTACAGATACGCAGTATTTT.

The V call is TRBV4-3, the J call TRBJ2-4; 8 nucleotides line up with TRBD1. The V gene's germline CDR1 is LGHNA and CDR2 YSLEER. The V and J ends lost 4 bases and 1 base, in that order; junction bases with no gene match: 9. This CDR3 spans 17 amino acids. CDR3 amino acids: CASSPTDRVGAKNIQYF. The CDR3 bases are TGCGCCAGCAGCCCAACGGACAGGGTAGGCGCCAAAAACATTCAGTACTTC.

In its sample, this clonotype was seen many times. The V call is TRBV7-9, the J call TRBJ1-1; D unclear. This CDR3 spans 13 amino acids. Trimming removed 1 base from V and 8 bases from J, with 11 bases in between. Germline V gene data show CDR1 as SEHNR and CDR2 as FQNEAQ (reference sequence). In DNA, the CDR3 is TGTGCCAGCAGCTTAGAACCTCGGCTCGAAGCTTTCTTT. This sequence encodes CASSLEPRLEAFF.

This sequence joins TRBV24-1 and TRBJ2-1; D not resolved. The CDR3 consists of 15 residues. V was clipped by 4 bases and J by 9 bases, with 18 bases between them. In germline, CDR1 is KGHDR, CDR2 SFDVKD. The CDR3 protein is CATSDRWVLGGEQFF. CDR3 nucleotides: TGTGCCACCAGTGACCGGTGGGTCCTAGGTGGTGAGCAGTTCTTC.

This chain uses TRBV18 with TRBJ2-3; no reliable D call. Trimming shortened V by 6 bases and J by 2 bases, and 21 bases separated the two germline ends. Per the germline V gene, CDR1 is KGHSH and CDR2 is LQKENI. The CDR3 runs 17 residues. This chain's CDR3 is CASSHTVRVGITDTQYF. The DNA for the CDR3 is TGTGCCAGCTCCCACACCGTTCGGGTAGGGATCACAGATACGCAGTATTTT. The full variable domain, its missing parts supplied by reference TRBV18 and TRBJ2-3, is NAGVMQNPRHLVRRRGQEARLRCSPMKGHSHVYWYRQLPEEGLKFMVYLQKENIIDESGMPKERFSAEFPKEGPSILRIQQVVRGDSAAYFCASSHTVRVGITDTQYFGPGTRLTVL.

This clonotype occurred a few times. The V call is TRBV7-9, the J call TRBJ2-7, with a tentative D call TRBD1 (6 bases). V lost 5 bases to trimming and J lost 7 bases, with 9 bases between them. This CDR3 region has 11 residues. In germline, CDR1 is SEHNR, CDR2 FQNEAQ (reference sequence). CDR3: CASSQGGEQYV. The DNA of the CDR3 is TGTGCCAGCAGCCAAGGGGGAGAGCAGTACGTC.

This clonotype was seen ten or more times. This chain connects TRBV6-1 to TRBJ2-3; 8 bases map to TRBD2. J lost 2 bases, V lost 2 bases, and 6 bases had no gene match. The CDR3 spans 16 residues. Germline CDR1 is MNHNS and CDR2 is SASEGT. The CDR3 region has the DNA TGTGCCAGCAGTGAACGCGGCGGGGGGTCCACAGATACGCAGTATTTT. Its translation: CASSERGGGSTDTQYF.

This clonotype occurred many times. This chain connects TRBV9 to TRBJ2-3; TRBD2 is a possible D gene (5 bases). V shed 0 bases and J shed 1 base, with 6 bases lying between them. This CDR3 has 14 amino acids. In germline, CDR1 is SGDLS, CDR2 YYNGEE. The CDR3 DNA sequence: TGTGCCAGCAGCGTAGTAGCGCGCACAGATACGCAGTATTTT. Protein sequence: CASSVVARTDTQYF.

There are many counts of this clonotype. The rearrangement uses TRBV7-9 and TRBJ2-7; no clear D. Germline V gene lookup returns CDR1 SEHNR and CDR2 FQNEAQ (reference sequence). This CDR3 has 12 residues. Trimming took off 5 bases at V and 6 bases at J, with 11 bases between the two ends. The CDR3 nucleotides read TGTGCCAGCAGCGTAGGGTTTACCGAGCAGTACTTC. It encodes CASSVGFTEQYF.

This clonotype was seen a handful of times. The chain recombines TRBV7-2 with TRBJ1-2, with a tentative D call TRBD1 (6 bases). This CDR3 is 14 amino acids long. CDR1 is SGHTA and CDR2 is FQGNSA in the germline V gene. Between the trimmed V and J ends, which lost 5 bases and 6 bases, there was a span of 16 bases. The CDR3 loop is CASSNYRGRDGYTF. As DNA, the CDR3 is TGTGCCAGCAGCAACTACCGGGGGCGGGATGGCTACACCTTC.

The chain recombines TRBV24-1 with TRBJ2-3; 9 bases map to TRBD1. The CDR3 covers 16 residues. The junction had 5 bases not matched to a gene; V was cut back by 3 bases and J by 2 bases. Per the germline V gene, CDR1 is KGHDR and CDR2 is SFDVKD. Here the CDR3 DNA reads TGTGCCACCAGTGATGGGACAGGGTACTTCACAGATACGCAGTATTTT. Its translation: CATSDGTGYFTDTQYF.

This clonotype was counted ten times or more. The chain carries TRBV12-3 or TRBV12-4 and TRBJ1-2, with TRBD1 matching 8 bases. Trimming took 3 bases from V and 2 from J; bases not matched to a gene: 11. The CDR3 is 17 amino acids. CDR3 in DNA: TGTGCCAGCAGTTTCCTTCTCTACAGGGGGAAGAACTATGGCTACACCTTC. Protein product: CASSFLLYRGKNYGYTF.

The chain employs TRBV11-2 and TRBJ1-3; no clear D. Germline lookup yields CDR1 SGHAT and CDR2 FQNNGV. V was trimmed by 1 base and J by 4 bases, leaving 11 bases between them. The CDR3 length is 15 residues. The DNA for the CDR3 is TGTGCCAGCAGCTTAGTGCACAGATGGGGAAACACCATATATTTT. Protein sequence: CASSLVHRWGNTIYF.

This chain links TRBV3-1 with TRBJ1-6; 7 positions match TRBD1. The germline gives CDR1 LGHDT, CDR2 YNNKEL (reference sequence). The V segment lost 4 bases and the J segment 13 bases; nucleotides outside the gene matches: 7. The CDR3 extends over 13 amino acids. CDR3 loop: CASSRTGAQPLHF. In DNA form, the CDR3 reads TGTGCCAGCAGCCGTACAGGGGCGCAGCCCCTCCACTTT.

The chain recombines TRBV14 with TRBJ1-6; perhaps TRBD1 as D (5 bases). In germline, CDR1 is SGHDN, CDR2 FVKESK. V lost 3 bases and J 11 bases, leaving 17 bases between the germline ends. CDR3 length: 15 residues. CDR3 sequence (DNA): TGTGCCAGCAGCCAGTCAGGGTTAAGGGGCCCACCCCTCCACTTT. Translated, it gives CASSQSGLRGPPLHF.